The clone carrying this T cell receptor (beta chain) is classed as medium-sized. What it binds is not known. The data derive from a study of blood T cells in healthy people across ages. Study-level findings and limits: Diversity figures derived from one million T cells were judged to underestimate the true value. Age showed a roughly linear inverse relationship with TCR beta diversity per million T cells.

For the second PCR, which ran for about 6 to 11 cycles, a sample-barcoded 5' primer and a J-beta primer mix were used. Every cDNA molecule bore a tag from a template-switch adaptor containing 12 random nucleotides. Samples each returned at least 2.5 million CDR3-containing paired-end reads. MiXCR, applied by TCRdb to the 5' RACE reads, yields one record per CDR3 protein. The table lists 540,000 or so distinct CDR3 sequences, 47% of them singletons. From germline, CDR1 is MNHNY and CDR2 SVGAGI (reference sequence). The CDR3 sequence is 14 residues long. V was clipped by 5 bases and J by 8 bases; unmatched bases: 9.

Sequencing was carried out using blood. The V call is TRBV6-6, the J call TRBJ1-2, with TRBD1 matching 9 bases. This receptor was taken from a man of 80 years or more in good health. The CDR3 DNA is TGTGCCAGCAGTCCCCGGGACAGGGATTGGGGCTACACCTTC. Residues: CASSPRDRDWGYTF.